The sequence of this T cell receptor (beta chain) was determined in a study of T cell changes during pregnancy in multiple sclerosis. Only in-frame clones appear in the TCRdb table, and some are missing; sequencing was by immunoSEQ multiplex PCR. Among approximately 68,000 clones listed, 80% to 95% were seen once. The receptor comes from a female donor with multiple sclerosis, enrolled in a pregnancy study. Sequenced here: peripheral blood, sampled in the second trimester of pregnancy.

CDR3 nucleotides: TGTGCCTGGAGTGTATGGGGGGGCAGTGAAAAACTGTTTTTT. It codes for CAWSVWGGSEKLFF. The genes are TRBV30 and TRBJ1-4, with TRBD1 as a possible D gene (6 bases). The V gene lost 0 bases and the J gene lost 7 bases, with 12 bases spanning the gap. From germline, CDR1 is GTSNPN and CDR2 SVGIG (reference sequence). This CDR3 region has 14 residues. Filled out from reference TRBV30 and TRBJ1-4, the complete variable domain reads SQTIHQWPATLVQPVGSPLSLECTVEGTSNPNLYWYRQAAGRGLQLLFYSVGIGQISSEVPQNLSASRPQDRQFILSSKKLLLSDSGFYLCAWSVWGGSEKLFFGSGTQLSVL.